This T cell receptor beta chain was obtained from a study of technical replicates of blood from several donors. The method was immunoSEQ multiplex PCR; TCRdb's version includes in-frame clones alone and lacks a portion of them. The sample lists about 97,000 clones; over 95% were seen once. This clonotype was obtained from a human donor in good health. The sequenced sample was T cells isolated from PBMCs.

In DNA, the CDR3 is TGTGCCAGTAGTAATGGACTAGTCATCGGGGAGCTGTTTTTT. Translation gives CASSNGLVIGELFF. The chain employs TRBV19 and TRBJ2-2, with 7 bases aligning to TRBD2. Germline values: CDR1 LNHDA, CDR2 SQIVND (reference sequence). Trimming removed 4 bases from V and 7 bases from J; junction bases left unmatched: 6. The CDR3 spans 14 residues.